These T cell receptor beta chains were read from a single sample in a study of T cells after yellow fever vaccination. TCRdb ran MiXCR on the 5' RACE reads and lists one entry per CDR3 protein. The profile shows approximately 350,000 distinct CDR3 sequences, around 10% of them singletons. Here the sequenced sample was PBMCs, taken on the day of the first yellow fever vaccination. These receptors originate from a man aged 18 to 30 who received the YFV17D yellow fever vaccine. Each CDR3 is given with its conserved first and last residue. The D gene is left open where the match is weak. Part of the rows lack a size; the others show once, few, many or a class for expanded clones.

j_call | d_call | clone_size | v_call | cdr3_aa | cdr3_nt
TRBJ1-6 | NA | few | TRBV6-5 | CASSYSISGDSPLHF | TGTGCCAGCAGTTACTCGATTTCAGGGGATTCACCCCTCCACTTT
TRBJ2-1 | TRBD1 | few | TRBV3-1 | CASSPDRVSQFF | TGTGCCAGCAGTCCGGACAGGGTCTCTCAGTTCTTC
TRBJ1-2 | NA | few | TRBV6-5 | CASSYWGGAGGYGYTF | TGTGCCAGCAGTTACTGGGGTGGTGCGGGCGGCTATGGCTACACCTTC
TRBJ2-5 | TRBD2 | many | TRBV20-1 | CSAPPLAGERTQYF | TGCAGTGCCCCTCCCCTAGCGGGGGAGCGGACCCAGTACTTC
TRBJ1-5 | NA | NA | TRBV28 | CASTSVGLSNQPQHF | TGTGCCAGCACTAGTGTAGGGCTAAGCAATCAGCCCCAGCATTTT
TRBJ2-2 | TRBD2 | many | TRBV10-3 | CAAGREGTGELFF | TGTGCCGCAGGGAGGGAAGGAACCGGGGAGCTGTTTTTT
TRBJ2-1 | TRBD2 | few | TRBV4-1 | CASSQDPAGGKNEQFF | TGCGCCAGCAGCCAAGATCCCGCGGGGGGGAAGAATGAGCAGTTCTTC
TRBJ2-2 | NA | NA | TRBV7-2 | CASSLSRGGAAGELFF | TGTGCCAGCAGCTTATCAAGAGGCGGGGCGGCCGGGGAGCTGTTTTTT
TRBJ2-3 | NA | NA | TRBV4-3 | CASSAHPRPPDTQYF | TGCGCCAGCAGCGCCCACCCTAGGCCTCCAGATACGCAGTATTTT
TRBJ2-7 | TRBD1 | NA | TRBV19 | CASSTGTGPYEQYF | TGTGCCAGTAGTACCGGGACAGGGCCGTACGAGCAGTACTTC
TRBJ2-1 | NA | NA | TRBV29-1 | CSVESRRDHLVF | TGCAGCGTTGAAAGTCGAAGGGACCACCTGGTCTTC
TRBJ2-3 | NA | many | TRBV6-2/TRBV6-3 | CASRTIGGNTDTQYF | TGTGCCAGCAGGACCATAGGAGGGAACACAGATACGCAGTATTTT
TRBJ2-3 | TRBD2 | few | TRBV28 | CASTLAGTSDTQYF | TGTGCCAGCACCTTAGCGGGAACTTCAGATACGCAGTATTTT
TRBJ2-1 | TRBD2 | NA | TRBV3-1 | CASSQEWGGFDEQFF | TGTGCCAGCAGCCAAGAATGGGGGGGGTTCGATGAGCAGTTCTTC
TRBJ2-3 | TRBD2 | few | TRBV7-2 | CASSSRLAGETDTQYF | TGTGCCAGCAGCTCAAGACTAGCGGGGGAAACAGATACGCAGTATTTT
TRBJ1-2 | NA | NA | TRBV20-1 | CSARDHRVLYGYTF | TGCAGTGCTAGAGATCATAGGGTTCTATATGGCTACACCTTC
TRBJ2-7 | TRBD2 | NA | TRBV7-3 | CASSLKATSGGYEQYF | TGTGCCAGCAGCTTAAAGGCTACCAGCGGGGGGTACGAGCAGTACTTC
TRBJ1-3 | NA | few | TRBV5-4 | CASSLPRSDSGNTIYF | TGTGCCAGCAGCTTGCCCAGGTCTGACTCTGGAAACACCATATATTTT
TRBJ2-1 | TRBD2 | few | TRBV12-3/TRBV12-4 | CASSLMAPGGEQFF | TGTGCCAGCAGTTTAATGGCCCCGGGGGGGGAGCAGTTCTTC
TRBJ2-7 | TRBD2 | few | TRBV7-9 | CASSPSRSSGYEQYF | TGTGCCAGCAGCCCCTCTAGGTCTAGCGGCTACGAGCAGTACTTC
TRBJ2-1 | NA | many | TRBV3-1 | CASSQDAGPYNEQFF | TGTGCCAGCAGCCAAGATGCAGGCCCCTACAATGAGCAGTTCTTC
TRBJ2-1 | TRBD1 | NA | TRBV20-1 | CSVEGAPGYEQFF | TGCAGTGTCGAGGGGGCCCCAGGCTATGAGCAGTTCTTC
TRBJ2-1 | NA | NA | TRBV7-9 | CASSLAWNEQFF | TGTGCCAGCAGCTTAGCCTGGAATGAGCAGTTCTTC
TRBJ2-7 | TRBD2 | many | TRBV5-1 | CASSFGGASYEQYF | TGCGCCAGCAGCTTCGGGGGGGCCTCCTACGAGCAGTACTTC
TRBJ2-7 | TRBD1 | few | TRBV7-9 | CASSLLQGIHEQYF | TGTGCCAGCAGCTTATTACAGGGGATCCACGAGCAGTACTTC
TRBJ2-1 | NA | NA | TRBV12-3/TRBV12-4 | CASSRGINEQFF | TGTGCCAGCAGTCGGGGTATCAATGAGCAGTTCTTC
TRBJ1-2 | NA | few | TRBV30 | CAWSGPFLGGYTF | TGTGCCTGGAGTGGACCGTTTTTGGGTGGCTACACCTTC
TRBJ1-6 | TRBD1 | few | TRBV5-1 | CASSPPGDRGVSPLHF | TGCGCCAGCAGTCCCCCCGGGGACAGGGGAGTGTCACCCCTCCACTTT
TRBJ1-6 | NA | NA | TRBV25-1 | CASSEARGTNSPLHF | TGTGCCAGCAGTGAAGCGCGGGGGACCAATTCACCCCTCCACTTT
TRBJ2-5 | TRBD2 | many | TRBV11-2 | CASSKRGTSSETQYF | TGTGCCAGCAGCAAACGGGGGACTAGCTCTGAGACCCAGTACTTC
TRBJ1-5 | NA | few | TRBV4-3 | CASSQDPAINQPQHF | TGCGCCAGCAGCCAAGATCCGGCAATAAATCAGCCCCAGCATTTT
TRBJ1-1 | TRBD1 | NA | TRBV10-3 | CAISESMTGLNTEAFF | TGTGCCATCAGTGAGTCGATGACAGGGCTAAACACTGAAGCTTTCTTT
TRBJ2-3 | NA | few | TRBV6-2/TRBV6-3 | CASRLANTDTQYF | TGTGCCAGCCGATTGGCAAACACAGATACGCAGTATTTT
TRBJ1-3 | NA | many | TRBV5-1 | CASSLDLSSGNTIYF | TGCGCCAGCAGCTTGGATCTTTCTTCTGGAAACACCATATATTTT
TRBJ2-3 | NA | few | TRBV27 | CASSFWGRRTDTQYF | TGTGCCAGCAGTTTTTGGGGAAGACGCACAGATACGCAGTATTTT
TRBJ2-4 | NA | few | TRBV7-2 | CASSFSGTNPIQYF | TGTGCCAGCAGCTTTAGCGGCACAAACCCCATTCAGTACTTC
TRBJ2-1 | TRBD1 | few | TRBV14 | CASSQVGTGENEQFF | TGTGCCAGCAGCCAAGTCGGGACAGGGGAAAATGAGCAGTTCTTC
TRBJ2-2 | TRBD1 | few | TRBV7-2 | CASSLASTGTNTGELFF | TGTGCCAGCAGCTTAGCCTCGACAGGGACGAACACCGGGGAGCTGTTTTTT
TRBJ2-3 | TRBD2 | many | TRBV4-2 | CASSQISGGLWTDTQYF | TGTGCCAGCAGCCAGATTAGCGGGGGGTTGTGGACAGATACGCAGTATTTT
TRBJ2-1 | TRBD2 | few | TRBV5-1 | CASSLPPSGGARNEQFF | TGCGCCAGCAGCTTACCGCCTAGCGGGGGGGCGAGAAATGAGCAGTTCTTC
TRBJ2-5 | TRBD2 | few | TRBV6-1 | CASSRIPGLAGGGQETQYF | TGTGCCAGCAGCCGAATCCCGGGACTAGCGGGGGGCGGGCAAGAGACCCAGTACTTC
TRBJ2-3 | TRBD2 | many | TRBV7-9 | CASSLLAGGLTDTQYF | TGTGCCAGCAGCTTATTAGCGGGGGGGCTTACAGATACGCAGTATTTT
TRBJ2-5 | NA | NA | TRBV10-3 | CAISESGDRPYQETQYF | TGTGCCATCAGTGAGTCGGGCGACAGGCCGTACCAAGAGACCCAGTACTTC
TRBJ2-7 | NA | NA | TRBV11-2 | CASSSQDAYEQYF | TGTGCCAGCAGCTCACAGGATGCCTACGAGCAGTACTTC
TRBJ1-1 | TRBD1 | NA | TRBV18 | CASSPPDRGTNTEAFF | TGTGCCAGCTCACCACCGGACAGGGGGACTAACACTGAAGCTTTCTTT
TRBJ1-2 | NA | many | TRBV12-3/TRBV12-4 | CASSPGGSGGGYTF | TGTGCCAGCAGTCCGGGGGGTTCCGGGGGCGGCTACACCTTC
TRBJ1-3 | TRBD1 | NA | TRBV5-1 | CASSSLDRADTIYF | TGCGCCAGCAGCTCCTTGGACAGGGCGGACACCATATATTTT
TRBJ2-3 | NA | NA | TRBV10-2 | CASNGFPGTDTQYF | TGCGCCAGCAATGGATTTCCTGGCACAGATACGCAGTATTTT
TRBJ1-1 | TRBD1 | NA | TRBV5-6 | CASSSQTGLIPEAFF | TGTGCCAGCAGCTCCCAGACAGGGCTAATCCCTGAAGCTTTCTTT
TRBJ2-3 | NA | NA | TRBV5-1 | CASLRDTHTDTQYF | TGCGCCAGCCTGAGGGACACACACACAGATACGCAGTATTTT
TRBJ2-1 | TRBD2 | NA | TRBV7-3 | CASSLSAGVNEQFF | TGTGCCAGCAGCTTATCGGCGGGGGTAAATGAGCAGTTCTTC
TRBJ1-2 | NA | NA | TRBV7-9 | CASSPDGIYGYTF | TGTGCCAGCAGCCCAGACGGGATCTATGGCTACACCTTC